Below, 14 T cell receptor beta chains from the same sample are listed, as sequenced in a study of T cells in localized non-small cell lung cancer. Produced via immunoSEQ multiplex PCR; TCRdb's table is partial and in-frame only. The data hold some 10,000 clones, with more than 85% observed a single time. Specimen: peripheral blood, collected before any cancer treatment. The receptors derive from a male donor older than 55 with stage III lung adenocarcinoma.

This clone came up once. Other DNA sequences in the same sample also yield this CDR3. The chain joins TRBV9 to TRBJ2-1; D perhaps matches TRBD2 (6 bases). Germline V gene data show CDR1 as SGDLS and CDR2 as YYNGEE. Trimming took off 0 bases at V and 5 bases at J, with 12 bases between the two ends. The CDR3 is made up of 15 amino acids. This CDR3 reads CASSVATRLDNEQFF. The CDR3 nucleotides read TGTGCCAGCAGCGTAGCTACGAGACTAGACAATGAGCAGTTCTTC.

V and J are TRBV23-1 and TRBJ2-1; weak D call: TRBD2 (6 bases). TRBV23-1 counts as an open reading frame of uncertain function. The CDR3 runs to 10 residues. V lost 8 bases and J 9 bases, leaving 8 bases between the germline ends. Here the CDR3 DNA reads TGCGCCAGCGGGGGGTGTGAGCAGTTCTTC. Its translation is CASGGCEQFF.

V usage is TRBV6-5 and J usage is TRBJ2-7; tentative D call: TRBD1 (6 bases). This CDR3 has 14 residues. Trimming took off 5 bases at V and 6 bases at J, with 17 bases between the two ends. From germline, CDR1 is MNHEY and CDR2 SVGAGI. CDR3 region: CASSGTQNRAEQYF. The CDR3 region has the DNA TGTGCCAGCAGTGGAACCCAGAACAGGGCCGAGCAGTACTTC.

CDR3 region: CASSAQGSGNTIYF. The CDR3 DNA sequence: TGTGCCAGCAGCGCCCAGGGGTCTGGAAACACCATATATTTT. The chain links TRBV2 to TRBJ1-3, with a weak D call TRBD1 (6 bases). CDR1 is SNHLY, CDR2 FYNNEI, per germline. The CDR3 consists of 14 residues. The V end was cut by 6 bases, the J end by 1 base, with 10 bases between.

V gene TRBV19 combines with J gene TRBJ1-1; D is unresolved. V was pared by 3 bases and J by 1 base, with 6 bases between. Germline V gene data show CDR1 as LNHDA and CDR2 as SQIVND (reference sequence). This CDR3 is built from 13 residues. The CDR3 region has the DNA TGTGCCAGTAGTATTATGGAGAACACTGAAGCTTTCTTT. Amino acids: CASSIMENTEAFF.

The genes are TRBV5-4 and TRBJ2-2; D perhaps matches TRBD2 (5 bases). V dropped 0 bases and J dropped 8 bases, with 14 bases sitting between them. CDR1 and CDR2 (germline): SGHNT, YYREEE (reference sequence). The length of the CDR3 is 15 residues. CDR3 residues: CASSLAGLARGELFF. CDR3 nucleotide sequence: TGTGCCAGCAGCTTGGCGGGGTTGGCTAGGGGGGAGCTGTTTTTT. The full variable domain, in which reference TRBV5-4 and TRBJ2-2 provide the parts outside the CDR3, is ETGVTQSPTHLIKTRGQQVTLRCSSQSGHNTVSWYQQALGQGPQFIFQYYREEENGRGNFPPRFSGLQFPNYSSELNVNALELDDSALYLCASSLAGLARGELFFGEGSRLTVL.

CDR3 protein: CASPRGQENNYGYTF. CDR3 sequence (DNA): TGCGCCAGCCCTCGGGGACAGGAAAATAACTATGGCTACACCTTC. This rearrangement joins TRBV10-1 to TRBJ1-2; 8 bases line up with TRBD1. There are 15 residues in the CDR3. In germline, CDR1 is WNHNN, CDR2 SYGVQD (reference sequence). With 8 bases clipped from V and 1 base from J, the junction kept 9 bases outside the gene matches.

Here the CDR3 reads CASSPDRDYGYTF. In DNA, the CDR3 is TGTGCCAGCTCACCTGACAGAGATTATGGCTACACCTTC. The chain uses TRBV18 and TRBJ1-2; D might be TRBD1 (5 bases). The germline gives CDR1 KGHSH, CDR2 LQKENI. Trimming stripped 3 bases from V and 5 bases from J, with 10 bases between. This CDR3 has 13 residues.

The CDR3 sequence: CASSFSGRTDTQYF. CDR3 coding DNA: TGTGCCAGCAGCTTTAGCGGGAGAACAGATACGCAGTATTTT. The rearrangement links TRBV5-5 to TRBJ2-3; 9 nucleotides align to TRBD2. Per the germline V gene, CDR1 is SGHKS and CDR2 is YYEKEE (reference sequence). This CDR3 has 14 residues. Germline trimming cut 2 bases from V and 3 bases from J; bases unmatched to any gene: 1. Drawing the rest from reference TRBV5-5 and TRBJ2-3, the complete variable domain is DAGVTQSPTHLIKTRGQQVTLRCSPISGHKSVSWYQQVLGQGPQFIFQYYEKEERGRGNFPDRFSARQFPNYSSELNVNALLLGDSALYLCASSFSGRTDTQYFGPGTRLTVL.

The V call is TRBV7-2, the J call TRBJ1-1, with D possibly matching TRBD1 (5 bases). Germline CDR1 reads SGHTA; CDR2 reads FQGNSA. Trimming took 3 bases from V and 6 from J, leaving 20 bases between them. The CDR3 consists of 16 residues. The CDR3 DNA follows: TGTGCCAGCAGCTTTGGGGGGAGGGGCGCTGGGGCTGAAGCTTTCTTT. It encodes CASSFGGRGAGAEAFF.

The chain is built from TRBV4-3 and TRBJ2-1; D possibly corresponds to TRBD2 (6 bases). CDR1 and CDR2 from the germline V gene are LGHNA and YSLEER. V was clipped by 4 bases and J by 8 bases, with 6 bases between them. This CDR3 has 11 amino acids. The CDR3 region has the DNA TGCGCCAGCAGCCGGGGGGATGAGCAGTTCTTC. Translated: CASSRGDEQFF.

This chain connects TRBV28 to TRBJ1-3, with D possibly TRBD1 on 6 matching bases. This CDR3 is 13 amino acids long. The V end was cut by 8 bases, the J end by 7 bases, with 15 bases between. CDR1 and CDR2 (germline): MDHEN, SYDVKM. The CDR3 DNA reads as TGTGCCAGCTGGGACACAAACCTTAACACCATATATTTT. It is translated as CASWDTNLNTIYF.

The V and J genes are TRBV30 and TRBJ2-3; 8 nucleotides agree with TRBD2. J gave up 2 bases and V 4 bases, and 8 bases lay outside the gene matches. The CDR3 runs 15 residues. CDR1 and CDR2 from the germline V gene are GTSNPN and SVGIG (reference sequence). CDR3 nucleotide sequence: TGTGCCTGGACTCCACTAGCGGCCTACACAGATACGCAGTATTTT. Its protein product is CAWTPLAAYTDTQYF.

This clone was seen a handful of times. The chain links TRBV21-1 to TRBJ2-2; the table's D call TRBD1 went unverified against the DNA. TRBV21-1 is a known pseudogene. The CDR3 has 15 residues. The CDR3 coding sequence is TGTGCCAGCAGCAAAGGAAGGGGATTTACCGGGGAGCTGTTTTTT. The encoded protein is CASSKGRGFTGELFF.